These 3 T cell receptor beta chains came from one sample sequenced in a study of blood T cell repertoires in COVID-19 (dated by TCRdb to 2018 to 2020). The library was generated by the immunoSEQ multiplex PCR assay. The source is immuneACCESS, and TCRdb retained only in-frame sequences with V and J called. Part of the clones is not carried over; for the studies checked, unresolved V genes explain less than half of this, and the remainder is unexplained. The sample data list some 350,000 clones, and 88% of these were observed just once. The ten largest clones represent about 7.3% of the sample. Sequencing was done on a sample of peripheral blood. Receptors were obtained from a woman aged 70 to 79 with COVID-19, enrolled during active disease.

The chain employs TRBV7-2 and TRBJ2-2; D perhaps matches TRBD2 (6 bases). The V end was cut by 0 bases, the J end by 5 bases, with 10 bases between. Germline-derived CDR1 and CDR2 are SGHTA and FQGNSA. The CDR3 has 15 residues. The CDR3 sequence is CASSLAEGRTGELFF. The CDR3 coding sequence is TGTGCCAGCAGCTTAGCGGAGGGGCGTACCGGGGAGCTGTTTTTT.

This clone was detected ten times or more. The chain couples TRBV29-1 to TRBJ2-1; 7 positions agree with TRBD1. Trimming cost V 0 bases and J 3 bases; bases outside gene matches: 2. This CDR3 spans 14 amino acids. Germline V lookup: CDR1 SQVTM, CDR2 ANQGSEA. CDR3 loop: CSVEDTGVYNEQFF. DNA for the CDR3: TGCAGCGTTGAAGATACAGGGGTCTACAATGAGCAGTTCTTC.

This clone was picked up one time. The rearrangement uses TRBV19 and TRBJ2-7; weak D call: TRBD2 (5 bases). Germline lookup yields CDR1 LNHDA and CDR2 SQIVND (reference sequence). This CDR3 region has 15 residues. The V and J ends lost 3 bases and 7 bases respectively, with 19 bases between them. CDR3 DNA sequence: TGTGCCAGTAGTATCAGCTCGACATCGGAGCGGGAGCAGTACTTC. Protein sequence: CASSISSTSEREQYF.